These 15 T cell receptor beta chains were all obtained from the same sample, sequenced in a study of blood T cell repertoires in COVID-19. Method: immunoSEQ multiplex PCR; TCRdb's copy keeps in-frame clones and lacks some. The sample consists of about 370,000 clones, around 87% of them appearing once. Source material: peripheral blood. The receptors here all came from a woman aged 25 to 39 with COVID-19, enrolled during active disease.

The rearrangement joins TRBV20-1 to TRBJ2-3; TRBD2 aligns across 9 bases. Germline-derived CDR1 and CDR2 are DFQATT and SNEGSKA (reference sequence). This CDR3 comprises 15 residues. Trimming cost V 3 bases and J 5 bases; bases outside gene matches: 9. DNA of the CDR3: TGCAGTGCTAGTTCGGTAGCGGGAGTGGGAGATACGCAGTATTTT. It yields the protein CSASSVAGVGDTQYF.

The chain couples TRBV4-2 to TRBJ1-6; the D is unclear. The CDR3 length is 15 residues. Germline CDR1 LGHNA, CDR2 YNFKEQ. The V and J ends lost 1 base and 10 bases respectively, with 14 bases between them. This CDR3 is CASSQGHAAVSPLHF. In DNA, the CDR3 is TGTGCCAGCAGCCAAGGGCACGCGGCGGTCTCACCCCTCCACTTT.

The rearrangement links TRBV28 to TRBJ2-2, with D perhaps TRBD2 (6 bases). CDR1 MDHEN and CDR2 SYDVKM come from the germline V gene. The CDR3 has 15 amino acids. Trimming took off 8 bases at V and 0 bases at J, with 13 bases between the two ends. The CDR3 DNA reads TGTGCCAGCCGAAGGCGGGGTGCGAACACCGGGGAGCTGTTTTTT. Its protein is CASRRRGANTGELFF.

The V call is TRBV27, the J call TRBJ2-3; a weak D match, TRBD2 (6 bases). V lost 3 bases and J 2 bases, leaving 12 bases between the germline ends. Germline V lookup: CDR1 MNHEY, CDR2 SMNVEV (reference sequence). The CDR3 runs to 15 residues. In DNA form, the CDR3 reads TGTGCCAGCAGTTTGGGTAGCGGTTTCACAGATACGCAGTATTTT. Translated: CASSLGSGFTDTQYF.

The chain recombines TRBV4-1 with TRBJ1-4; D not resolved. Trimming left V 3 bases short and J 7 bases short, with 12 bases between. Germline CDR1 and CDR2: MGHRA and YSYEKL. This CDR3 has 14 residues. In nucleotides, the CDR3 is TGCGCCAGCAGCCAGACCATACTAGGTGAAAAACTGTTTTTT. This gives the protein CASSQTILGEKLFF.

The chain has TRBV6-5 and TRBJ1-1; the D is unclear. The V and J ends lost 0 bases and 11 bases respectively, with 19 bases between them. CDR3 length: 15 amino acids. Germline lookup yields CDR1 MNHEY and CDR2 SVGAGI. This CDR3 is CASSYSEEGIGEAFF. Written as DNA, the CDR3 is TGTGCCAGCAGTTACTCGGAGGAAGGAATCGGTGAGGCTTTCTTT.

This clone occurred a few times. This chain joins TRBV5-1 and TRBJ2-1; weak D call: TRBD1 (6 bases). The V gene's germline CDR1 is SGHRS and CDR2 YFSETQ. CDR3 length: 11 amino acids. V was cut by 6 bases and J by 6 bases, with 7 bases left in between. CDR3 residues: CASNRVNEQFF. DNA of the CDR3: TGCGCCAGCAACAGGGTCAATGAGCAGTTCTTC.

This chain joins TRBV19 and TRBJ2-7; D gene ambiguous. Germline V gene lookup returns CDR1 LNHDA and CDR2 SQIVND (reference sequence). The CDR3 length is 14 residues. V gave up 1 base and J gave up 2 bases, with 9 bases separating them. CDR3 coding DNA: TGTGCCAGTAGTATAGGGAGTCTCGCCTACGAGCAGTACTTC. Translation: CASSIGSLAYEQYF.

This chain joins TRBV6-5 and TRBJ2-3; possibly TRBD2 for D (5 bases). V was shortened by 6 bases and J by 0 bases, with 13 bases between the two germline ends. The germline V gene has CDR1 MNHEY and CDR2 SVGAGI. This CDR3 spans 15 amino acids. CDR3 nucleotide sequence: TGTGCCAGCAGGGCGGACTTCTCTAGCACAGATACGCAGTATTTT. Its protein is CASRADFSSTDTQYF.

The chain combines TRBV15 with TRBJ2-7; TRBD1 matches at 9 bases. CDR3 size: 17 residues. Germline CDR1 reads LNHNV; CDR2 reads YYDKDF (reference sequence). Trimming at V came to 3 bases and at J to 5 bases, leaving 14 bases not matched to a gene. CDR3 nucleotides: TGTGCCACCAGCAGCGAACCCAGGACAGGGGAAACGGACGAGCAGTACTTC. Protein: CATSSEPRTGETDEQYF. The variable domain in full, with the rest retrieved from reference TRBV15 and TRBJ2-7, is DAMVIQNPRYQVTQFGKPVTLSCSQTLNHNVMYWYQQKSSQAPKLLFHYYDKDFNNEADTPDNFQSRRPNTSFCFLDIRSPGLGDTAMYLCATSSEPRTGETDEQYFGPGTRLTVT.

Here the CDR3 DNA reads TGTGCCAGCAGCTCCGACAGGGTGAGCTCCTATAATTCACCCCTCCACTTT. Residues: CASSSDRVSSYNSPLHF. The chain links TRBV7-2 to TRBJ1-6; 7 bases agree with TRBD1. This CDR3 region has 17 residues. Germline values: CDR1 SGHTA, CDR2 FQGNSA. Trimming cost V 4 bases and J 0 bases; bases outside gene matches: 6.

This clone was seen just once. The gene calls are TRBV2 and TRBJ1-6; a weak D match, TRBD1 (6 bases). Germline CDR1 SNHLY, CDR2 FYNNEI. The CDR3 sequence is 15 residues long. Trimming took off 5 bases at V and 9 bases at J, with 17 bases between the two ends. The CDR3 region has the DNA TGTGCCAGCAGTCAGGTGGGGCAGGGGAGTTCACCCCTCCACTTT. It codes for CASSQVGQGSSPLHF.

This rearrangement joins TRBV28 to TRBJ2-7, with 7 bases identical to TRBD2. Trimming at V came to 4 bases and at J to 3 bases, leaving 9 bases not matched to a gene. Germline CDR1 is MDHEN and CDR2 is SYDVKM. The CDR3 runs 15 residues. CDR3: CASSSNPSGSYEQYF. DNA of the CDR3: TGTGCCAGCAGTTCCAATCCTAGCGGAAGCTACGAGCAGTACTTC.

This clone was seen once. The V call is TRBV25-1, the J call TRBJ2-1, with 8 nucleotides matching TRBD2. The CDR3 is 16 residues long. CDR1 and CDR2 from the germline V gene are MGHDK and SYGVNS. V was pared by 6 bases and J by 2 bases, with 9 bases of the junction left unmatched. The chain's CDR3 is CASSNDTGGTYNEQFF. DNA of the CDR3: TGTGCCAGCAGCAATGATACGGGAGGGACCTACAATGAGCAGTTCTTC.

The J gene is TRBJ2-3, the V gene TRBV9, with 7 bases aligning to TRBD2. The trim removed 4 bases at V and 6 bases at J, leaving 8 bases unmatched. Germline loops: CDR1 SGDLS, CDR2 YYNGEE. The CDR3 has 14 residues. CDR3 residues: CASSFRPRGDTQYF. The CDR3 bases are TGTGCCAGCAGCTTCCGGCCGCGGGGGGATACGCAGTATTTT.